This is a list of T cell receptor beta chains from one sample in a study of cytotoxic CD8 clonotypes in ibrutinib-treated CLL. The assay was immunoSEQ multiplex PCR, and TCRdb's table has in-frame clones only and misses some. There are 20,000 to 30,000 clones in the sample; 68% occur only once, and around 30% lies in the top ten. The specimen comprised PBMCs, sampled after 24 months of ibrutinib treatment. The receptors originated from a human donor with chronic lymphocytic leukemia. CDR3s include the opening cysteine and the closing phenylalanine or tryptophan. D genes are given only for firm matches. Not all rows give a size; the values are once, few, many and, for expanded clones, a class.

v_call	clone_size	j_call	d_call	cdr3_length	cdr3_aa	cdr3_nt
TRBV29-1	few	TRBJ1-2	.	13	CSVVLGQGGGYTF	TGCAGCGTTGTGCTGGGCCAGGGAGGGGGCTACACCTTC
TRBV5-6	.	TRBJ2-7	.	17	CASSPPMGRSTSYEQYF	TGTGCCAGCAGCCCCCCCATGGGCAGGAGCACCTCCTACGAGCAGTACTTC
TRBV19	.	TRBJ2-7	.	14	CASSFGGSGYEQYF	TGTGCCAGTAGTTTTGGGGGATCTGGGTACGAGCAGTACTTC
TRBV19	.	TRBJ1-1	.	15	CASSVLQVRKTEAFF	TGTGCCAGTAGTGTTTTACAGGTGCGGAAAACTGAAGCTTTCTTT
TRBV5-6	.	TRBJ1-5	TRBD1	17	CASSSTDRGLGNQPQHF	TGTGCCAGCAGCTCGACGGACAGGGGGCTGGGCAATCAGCCCCAGCATTTT
TRBV7-9	few	TRBJ1-6	.	13	CASSSGPNSPLHF	TGTGCCAGCAGCTCAGGTCCGAATTCACCCCTCCACTTT
TRBV9	once	TRBJ2-6	.	15	CASSVALSGANVLTF	TGTGCCAGCAGCGTAGCCCTATCTGGGGCCAACGTCCTGACTTTC
TRBV10-2	.	TRBJ2-1	.	16	CASSESKWGWGNEQFF	TGCGCCAGCAGTGAGTCGAAATGGGGCTGGGGCAATGAGCAGTTCTTC
TRBV11-2	.	TRBJ2-3	.	13	CASSLIQTDTQYF	TGTGCCAGCAGCTTAATCCAAACAGATACGCAGTATTTT
TRBV5-6	.	TRBJ2-6	.	14	CASGLPSGANVLTF	TGTGCCAGCGGACTCCCCTCTGGGGCCAACGTCCTGACTTTC
TRBV15	.	TRBJ1-2	.	15	CATSRDESTPDGYTF	TGTGCCACCAGCAGAGATGAGTCCACCCCGGATGGCTACACCTTC
TRBV9	.	TRBJ1-1	.	12	CASSVGAGEAFF	TGTGCCAGCAGCGTAGGCGCAGGTGAAGCTTTCTTT
TRBV5-6	.	TRBJ1-6	.	15	CASSLRPGRDSPLHF	TGTGCCAGCAGCTTGAGGCCGGGGAGGGATTCACCCCTCCACTTT
TRBV19	few	TRBJ1-2	TRBD1	17	CASTPTARDRGNYGYTF	TGTGCCAGTACCCCCACAGCCAGGGACAGGGGAAACTATGGCTACACCTTC
TRBV30	.	TRBJ2-1	.	15	CAWHGGWSLNNEQFF	TGTGCCTGGCACGGGGGTTGGAGTCTCAACAATGAGCAGTTCTTC
TRBV11-2	.	TRBJ2-7	TRBD1	12	CASRKGAYEQYF	TGTGCCAGCAGGAAGGGGGCTTACGAGCAGTACTTC
TRBV10-1	few	TRBJ2-4	TRBD1	13	CASSGDRQGIQYF	TGCGCCAGCAGTGGGGATCGACAGGGCATTCAGTACTTC
TRBV7-9	.	TRBJ2-1	TRBD2	19	CASSNSGSGGERSYNEQFF	TGTGCCAGCAGCAATTCTGGGAGCGGGGGTGAGAGGTCCTACAATGAGCAGTTCTTC
TRBV27	.	TRBJ1-2	TRBD1	14	CASRTRDSVIGYTF	TGTGCCAGCAGAACAAGGGACAGCGTTATTGGCTACACCTTC
TRBV19	.	TRBJ1-3	.	12	CASSIDPETIYF	TGTGCCAGTAGTATCGACCCCGAAACCATATATTTT
TRBV4-2	.	TRBJ2-5	.	15	CASSQGRGYQETQYF	TGTGCCAGCAGCCAAGGCCGGGGTTACCAAGAGACCCAGTACTTC
TRBV28	.	TRBJ2-7	.	14	CASSSREGSYEQYF	TGTGCCAGCAGTTCTCGTGAAGGAAGCTACGAGCAGTACTTC
TRBV25-1	.	TRBJ1-1	TRBD1	16	CASSAQGGAFKPEAFF	TGTGCCAGCAGTGCACAGGGGGGGGCGTTTAAACCTGAAGCTTTCTTT
TRBV27	.	TRBJ2-1	.	12	CASSFWGNEQFF	TGTGCCAGCAGTTTCTGGGGGAATGAGCAGTTCTTC
TRBV5-4	many	TRBJ1-1	.	13	CASSLGESAEAFF	TGTGCCAGCAGCTTGGGGGAAAGCGCTGAAGCTTTCTTT
TRBV10-3	medium-sized	TRBJ1-1	.	14	CAITPRQEDTEAFF	TGTGCCATCACCCCCAGACAAGAGGACACTGAAGCTTTCTTT
TRBV19	few	TRBJ2-2	.	13	CASTQGQVGELFF	TGTGCCAGTACCCAGGGGCAGGTCGGGGAGCTGTTTTTT
TRBV5-4	.	TRBJ2-5	.	14	CASSLGGIQETQYF	TGTGCCAGCAGCTTGGGCGGGATTCAAGAGACCCAGTACTTC
TRBV10-1	many	TRBJ2-5	.	15	CASSEPGGEVETQYF	TGCGCCAGCAGTGAACCGGGGGGCGAAGTGGAGACCCAGTACTTC
TRBV15	.	TRBJ2-5	.	15	CATSSDPAAQETQYF	TGTGCCACCAGCAGCGACCCGGCAGCTCAAGAGACCCAGTACTTC
TRBV27	.	TRBJ2-2	.	17	CASSLFRPELNTGELFF	TGTGCCAGCAGTTTATTTCGCCCCGAGCTAAACACCGGGGAGCTGTTTTTT
TRBV7-6	few	TRBJ1-6	TRBD1	14	CASTEGAYNSPLHF	TGTGCCAGTACGGAGGGGGCTTATAATTCACCCCTCCACTTT
TRBV5-1	once	TRBJ2-6	TRBD1	15	CASSLGGTGANVLTF	TGCGCCAGCAGCTTAGGGGGCACTGGGGCCAACGTCCTGACTTTC
TRBV27	.	TRBJ2-4	TRBD1	17	CASSSRPSDRAKNIQYF	TGTGCCAGCAGTTCCCGCCCGTCGGACAGGGCCAAAAACATTCAGTACTTC
TRBV19	.	TRBJ2-7	.	13	CASSGRTSYEQYF	TGTGCCAGTAGCGGTAGGACTTCCTACGAGCAGTACTTC
TRBV7-9	few	TRBJ2-3	.	14	CASSPPQDVDTQYF	TGTGCCAGCAGCCCACCTCAAGATGTCGATACGCAGTATTTT
TRBV5-5	once	TRBJ2-5	TRBD1	15	CASSPTPGQQETQYF	TGTGCCAGCAGTCCGACGCCGGGACAGCAAGAGACCCAGTACTTC
TRBV2	.	TRBJ1-6	.	13	CASSDGPNSPLHF	TGTGCCAGCAGTGACGGCCCTAATTCACCCCTCCACTTT
TRBV6-1	.	TRBJ1-1	.	13	CASSEMRGTEAFF	TGTGCCAGCAGTGAAATGCGGGGCACTGAAGCTTTCTTT